This T cell receptor beta chain originates from a study of blood T cell repertoires in COVID-19. The wider study: Specimens from acute and convalescent COVID-19 originated in the United States, Italy and Spain.

Original data processing: Amplification of reference gene primers was used by the study to estimate nucleated cell counts. Assay used: immunoSEQ multiplex PCR; TCRdb lists only in-frame clones, some missing. The V and J calls and clone size are taken from that table; D and trimming were inferred from the DNA. The sample consists of around 220,000 clones, about 86% of them appearing once. Trimming pared 1 base from V and 3 bases from J, leaving 17 bases between. In germline, CDR1 is GTSNPN, CDR2 SVGIG (reference sequence). The CDR3 consists of 16 residues. This chain links TRBV30 with TRBJ2-3; no reliable D call. The sequence was obtained from a woman between 45 and 65 years old with acute or convalescent COVID-19. The sequencing input was peripheral blood. This chain's CDR3 is CAWSGRGSEVTDTQYF. CDR3 nucleotide sequence: TGTGCCTGGAGTGGGCGAGGTTCCGAGGTAACAGATACGCAGTATTTT. Drawing the rest from reference TRBV30 and TRBJ2-3, the complete variable domain is SQTIHQWPATLVQPVGSPLSLECTVEGTSNPNLYWYRQAAGRGLQLLFYSVGIGQISSEVPQNLSASRPQDRQFILSSKKLLLSDSGFYLCAWSGRGSEVTDTQYFGPGTRLTVL.